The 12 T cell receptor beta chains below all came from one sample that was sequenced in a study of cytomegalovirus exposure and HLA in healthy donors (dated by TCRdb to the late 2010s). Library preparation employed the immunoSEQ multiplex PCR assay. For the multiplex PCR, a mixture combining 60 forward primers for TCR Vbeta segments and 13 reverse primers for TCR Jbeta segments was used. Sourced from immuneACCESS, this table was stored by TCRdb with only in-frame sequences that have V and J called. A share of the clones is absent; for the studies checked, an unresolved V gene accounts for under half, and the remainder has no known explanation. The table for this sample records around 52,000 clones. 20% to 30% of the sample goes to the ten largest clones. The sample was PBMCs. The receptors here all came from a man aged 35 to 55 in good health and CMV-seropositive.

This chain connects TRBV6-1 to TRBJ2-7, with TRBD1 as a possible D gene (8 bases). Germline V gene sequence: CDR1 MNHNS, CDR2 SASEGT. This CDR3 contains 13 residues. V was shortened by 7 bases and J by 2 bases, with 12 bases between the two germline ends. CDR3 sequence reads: CASTTGGAYEQYF. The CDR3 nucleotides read TGTGCCAGCACCACAGGGGGGGCCTACGAGCAGTACTTC.

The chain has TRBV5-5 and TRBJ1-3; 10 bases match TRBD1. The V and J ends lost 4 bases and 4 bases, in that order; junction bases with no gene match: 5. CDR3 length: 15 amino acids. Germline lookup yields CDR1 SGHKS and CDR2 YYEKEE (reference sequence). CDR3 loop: CASSRGQGEGNTIYF. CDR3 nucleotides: TGTGCCAGCAGCCGAGGACAGGGGGAAGGAAACACCATATATTTT.

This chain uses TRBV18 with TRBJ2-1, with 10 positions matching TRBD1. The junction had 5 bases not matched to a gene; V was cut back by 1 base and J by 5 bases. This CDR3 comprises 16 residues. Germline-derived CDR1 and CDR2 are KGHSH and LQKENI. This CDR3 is CASSPLRDRGNNEQFF. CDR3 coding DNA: TGTGCCAGCTCACCACTCCGGGACAGGGGCAACAATGAGCAGTTCTTC. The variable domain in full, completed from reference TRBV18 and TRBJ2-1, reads NAGVMQNPRHLVRRRGQEARLRCSPMKGHSHVYWYRQLPEEGLKFMVYLQKENIIDESGMPKERFSAEFPKEGPSILRIQQVVRGDSAAYFCASSPLRDRGNNEQFFGPGTRLTVL.

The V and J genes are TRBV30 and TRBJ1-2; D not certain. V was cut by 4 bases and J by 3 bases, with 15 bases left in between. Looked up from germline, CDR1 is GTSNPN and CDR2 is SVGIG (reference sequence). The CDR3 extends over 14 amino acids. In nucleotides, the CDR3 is TGTGCCTGGACTGTACCGGGAGTCCACTATGGCTACACCTTC. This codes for CAWTVPGVHYGYTF.

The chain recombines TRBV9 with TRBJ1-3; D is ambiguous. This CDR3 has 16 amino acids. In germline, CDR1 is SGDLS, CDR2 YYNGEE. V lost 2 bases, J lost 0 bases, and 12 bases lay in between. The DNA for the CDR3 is TGTGCCAGCAGCGTCAACTCAGGATCCTCTGGAAACACCATATATTTT. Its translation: CASSVNSGSSGNTIYF. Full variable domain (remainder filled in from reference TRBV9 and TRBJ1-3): DSGVTQTPKHLITATGQRVTLRCSPRSGDLSVYWYQQSLDQGLQFLIQYYNGEERAKGNILERFSAQQFPDLHSELNLSSLELGDSALYFCASSVNSGSSGNTIYFGEGSWLTVV.

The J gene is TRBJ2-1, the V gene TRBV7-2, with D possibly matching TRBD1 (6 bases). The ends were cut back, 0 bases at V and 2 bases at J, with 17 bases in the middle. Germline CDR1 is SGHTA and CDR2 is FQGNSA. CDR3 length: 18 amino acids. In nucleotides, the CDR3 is TGTGCCAGCAGCTTAGCGTCTCTTCTAGGGGGAACCTACAATGAGCAGTTCTTC. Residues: CASSLASLLGGTYNEQFF.

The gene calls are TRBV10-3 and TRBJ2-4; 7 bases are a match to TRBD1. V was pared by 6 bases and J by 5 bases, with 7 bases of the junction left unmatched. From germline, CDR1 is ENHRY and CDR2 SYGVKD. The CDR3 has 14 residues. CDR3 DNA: TGTGCCATCAGCCGACAGGGTCCTGAAAACATTCAGTACTTC. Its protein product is CAISRQGPENIQYF.

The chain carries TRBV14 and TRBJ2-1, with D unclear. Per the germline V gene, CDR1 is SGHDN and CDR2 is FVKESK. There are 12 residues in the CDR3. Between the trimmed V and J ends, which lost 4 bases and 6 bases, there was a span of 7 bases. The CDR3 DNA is TGTGCCAGCAGCCCCATCGGCAATGAGCAGTTCTTC. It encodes CASSPIGNEQFF.

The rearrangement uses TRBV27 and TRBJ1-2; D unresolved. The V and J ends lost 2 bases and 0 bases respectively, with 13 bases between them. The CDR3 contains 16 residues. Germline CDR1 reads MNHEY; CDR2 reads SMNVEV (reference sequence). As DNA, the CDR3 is TGTGCCAGCAGTTTAAGGGCGGGCAGAGCTAACTATGGCTACACCTTC. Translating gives CASSLRAGRANYGYTF.

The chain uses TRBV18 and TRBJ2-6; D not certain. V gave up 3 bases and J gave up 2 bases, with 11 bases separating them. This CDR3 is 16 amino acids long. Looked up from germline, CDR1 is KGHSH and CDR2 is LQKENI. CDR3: CASSPYPVTGANVLTF. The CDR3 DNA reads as TGTGCCAGCTCACCGTATCCGGTGACTGGGGCCAACGTCCTGACTTTC.

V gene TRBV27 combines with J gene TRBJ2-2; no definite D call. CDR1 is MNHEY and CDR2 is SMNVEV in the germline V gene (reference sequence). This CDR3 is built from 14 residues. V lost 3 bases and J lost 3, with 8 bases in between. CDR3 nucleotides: TGTGCCAGCAGTTTTGACACTTACACCGGGGAGCTGTTTTTT. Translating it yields CASSFDTYTGELFF.

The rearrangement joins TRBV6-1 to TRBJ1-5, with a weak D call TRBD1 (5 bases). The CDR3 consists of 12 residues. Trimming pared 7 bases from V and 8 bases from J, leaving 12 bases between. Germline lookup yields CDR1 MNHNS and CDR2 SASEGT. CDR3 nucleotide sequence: TGTGCCAGCACCCTTGGAGGGGAGCCCCAGCATTTT. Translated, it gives CASTLGGEPQHF.